This T cell receptor (beta chain) was captured by sequencing in a study of cytomegalovirus exposure and HLA in healthy donors. 60 Vbeta and 13 Jbeta primers were used in PCR. Sequencing used immunoSEQ multiplex PCR; TCRdb keeps in-frame clones, though not all of them. The sample has 130,000 to 150,000 clones, about 75% seen once; the top ten hold about 4.5%. CDR3 length: 16 residues. The V and J ends lost 0 bases and 4 bases, in that order; junction bases with no gene match: 4. Germline assignment: CDR1 LGHNA and CDR2 YNFKEQ. The TCR comes from a man aged 55 to 70 in good health and CMV-seronegative. Input material: PBMCs. The V and J genes are TRBV4-2 and TRBJ1-1; 11 nucleotides agree with TRBD1. In DNA, the CDR3 is TGTGCCAGCAGCCAAGATGGGACAGGGGGGTCCACTGAAGCTTTCTTT. Amino acids: CASSQDGTGGSTEAFF.